These T cell receptor beta chains were read from a single sample in a study of blood T cell repertoires in COVID-19. Profiled with immunoSEQ multiplex PCR; TCRdb holds only in-frame clones, not every one. The table has under 250,000 clones, around 86% seen once. The sample comprised peripheral blood. The receptors stem from a man aged 50 to 60 with COVID-19, enrolled during active disease. CDR3s include the opening cysteine and the closing phenylalanine or tryptophan. Each record gives: J gene, D gene, V gene, clone size, CDR3 DNA, CDR3 protein. D genes are given only for firm matches. Only some rows state a clone size, as once, few, many or a class for expanded clones.

>TRBJ2-1|-|TRBV11-3|-
TGTGCCAGCAGCCAAAAATACGGGTTTGAGCAGTTCTTC
CASSQKYGFEQFF
>TRBJ1-5|-|TRBV5-1|-
TGCGCCAGCAGCTTGGAAGGAGGGCTCAATCAGCCCCAGCATTTT
CASSLEGGLNQPQHF
>TRBJ2-2|TRBD2|TRBV7-7|-
TGTGCTAGCAGCTACGCGGGAGTGGGCACCGGGGAGCTGTTTTTT
CASSYAGVGTGELFF
>TRBJ1-2|-|TRBV2|medium-sized
TGTGCCAGCACCGATCCAAATATACGACCCTCCGCGGGGGGGATACGGAACTATGGCTACACCTTC
CASTDPNIRPSAGGIRNYGYTF
>TRBJ1-5|-|TRBV24-1|-
TGTGCCACCAGTGACAGGGATTATAGCAATCAGCCCCAGCATTTT
CATSDRDYSNQPQHF
>TRBJ2-6|TRBD2|TRBV29-1|-
TGCAGCGTTGGGACTAGCGGTAGCTCTGGGGCCAACGTCCTGACTTTC
CSVGTSGSSGANVLTF
>TRBJ2-7|-|TRBV20-1|few
TGCAGTGCTAGTTTGAGTAGCAGCCTAATAAGCTCCTACGAGCAGTACTTC
CSASLSSSLISSYEQYF
>TRBJ1-2|TRBD1|TRBV2|-
TGTGCCAGCGGAGGGGCCGCAGGGGCCGGAGGGGGCGGCTACACCTTC
CASGGAAGAGGGGYTF
>TRBJ2-5|TRBD2|TRBV19|-
TGTGCCAGTAGTATAACCTCGGCTAGCGGGAGGGAGACCCAGTACTTC
CASSITSASGRETQYF
>TRBJ1-1|-|TRBV9|-
TGTGCCAGCAGCCCGATGGGGGACATGAACACTGAAGCTTTCTTT
CASSPMGDMNTEAFF
>TRBJ2-3|TRBD2|TRBV28|-
TGTGCCAGCAGTCTCCCAGGGACTAGCGGGAGCACCCCGCAGTATTTT
CASSLPGTSGSTPQYF
>TRBJ2-3|TRBD1|TRBV7-9|-
TGTGCCAGCAGCTTACGGGGACAGGGAACAGATACGCAGTATTTT
CASSLRGQGTDTQYF
>TRBJ1-2|-|TRBV7-2|once
TGTGCCAGCAGCTTCGCGGGGGTGGAAGGCTACACCTTC
CASSFAGVEGYTF
>TRBJ1-3|-|TRBV7-9|-
TGTGCCAGCAGCTTGGGGGACTATAACTCTGGAAACACCATATATTTT
CASSLGDYNSGNTIYF
>TRBJ2-1|TRBD2|TRBV19|-
TGTGCCAGTAGTACGCAATGGACTAGCGGGGGGGAAAATGAGCAGTTCTTC
CASSTQWTSGGENEQFF
>TRBJ2-7|TRBD1|TRBV27|-
TGTGCCAGCAGCCCCACCGGGACAGGGGGACGTTGGGAGCAGTACTTC
CASSPTGTGGRWEQYF
>TRBJ1-6|TRBD1|TRBV19|few
TGTGCCAGTAGTATAGGTCCAGGGGGCGATTCACCCCTCCACTTT
CASSIGPGGDSPLHF
>TRBJ2-3|TRBD2|TRBV7-6|-
TGTGCCAGCAGCCTAACTAGCGGGGGGAGCACAGATACGCAGTATTTT
CASSLTSGGSTDTQYF
>TRBJ1-4|TRBD1|TRBV3-1/TRBV3-2|once
TGTGCCAGCAGCCAAGCACAGGGGAACTTCGAAAAACTGTTTTTT
CASSQAQGNFEKLFF
>TRBJ1-2|-|TRBV7-3|few
TGTGCCAGCAGCTTAGACAGTAACTATGGCTACACCTTC
CASSLDSNYGYTF
>TRBJ2-7|TRBD1|TRBV3-1/TRBV3-2|once
TGTGCCAGCAGCCCTCTTCGGACAGGGGGCTACGAGCAGTACTTC
CASSPLRTGGYEQYF
>TRBJ2-5|TRBD1|TRBV5-1|once
TGCGCCAGTATTAAGACAGGGGGCTATCAAGAGACCCAGTACTTC
CASIKTGGYQETQYF
>TRBJ2-7|-|TRBV27|few
TGTGCCAGCAGCTCTCGGGGGAGGACCTTAGGGCAGTACTTC
CASSSRGRTLGQYF
>TRBJ2-5|-|TRBV6-5|-
TGTGCCAGCAGTACCCTCGGCGGAGAGACCCAGTACTTC
CASSTLGGETQYF
>TRBJ2-5|TRBD2|TRBV6-6|-
TGTGCCAGCACCGAACGACTAGCGGGAGTGGAGACCCAGTACTTC
CASTERLAGVETQYF
>TRBJ2-1|TRBD2|TRBV10-1|-
TGCGCCAGCCAACCCTCCGGGACTAGCGGCAACAATGAGCAGTTCTTC
CASQPSGTSGNNEQFF
>TRBJ2-1|TRBD2|TRBV27|-
TGTGCCACCCTATCGGGGGGGGCGTATGAGCAGTTCTTC
CATLSGGAYEQFF
>TRBJ2-1|TRBD1|TRBV7-8|-
TGTGCCAGCAGCTTAAATCAGGGGGCAAGTGAGCAGTTCTTC
CASSLNQGASEQFF